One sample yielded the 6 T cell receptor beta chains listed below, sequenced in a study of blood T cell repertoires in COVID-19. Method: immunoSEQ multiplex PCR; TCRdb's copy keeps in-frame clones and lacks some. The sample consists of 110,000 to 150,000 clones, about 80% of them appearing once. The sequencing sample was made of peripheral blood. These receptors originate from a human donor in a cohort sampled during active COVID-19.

The chain's CDR3 is CASRVQGVYYEQYF. CDR3 coding DNA: TGTGCCAGCCGGGTACAGGGGGTTTACTACGAGCAGTACTTC. The V and J genes are TRBV5-6 and TRBJ2-7, with 8 nucleotides matching TRBD1. Per the germline V gene, CDR1 is SGHDT and CDR2 is YYEEEE. This CDR3 contains 14 residues. The J segment lost 3 bases and the V segment lost 7 bases, leaving 9 bases of the junction unmatched.

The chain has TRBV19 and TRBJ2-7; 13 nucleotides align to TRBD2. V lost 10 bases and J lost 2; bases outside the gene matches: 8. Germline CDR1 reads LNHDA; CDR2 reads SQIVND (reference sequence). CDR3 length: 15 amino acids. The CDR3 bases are TGTGCCATCATAAATGGGACTAGCGGGACCTACGAGCAGTACTTC. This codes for CAIINGTSGTYEQYF. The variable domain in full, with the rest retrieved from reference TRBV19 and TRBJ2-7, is DGGITQSPKYLFRKEGQNVTLSCEQNLNHDAMYWYRQDPGQGLRLIYYSQIVNDFQKGDIAEGYSVSREKKESFPLTVTSAQKNPTAFYLCAIINGTSGTYEQYFGPGTRLTVT.

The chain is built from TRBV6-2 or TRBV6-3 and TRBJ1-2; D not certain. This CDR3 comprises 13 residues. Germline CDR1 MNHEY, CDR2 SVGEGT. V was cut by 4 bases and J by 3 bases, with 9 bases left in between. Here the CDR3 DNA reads TGTGCCAGCAGTTCGGAGATCTACTATGGCTACACCTTC. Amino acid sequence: CASSSEIYYGYTF.

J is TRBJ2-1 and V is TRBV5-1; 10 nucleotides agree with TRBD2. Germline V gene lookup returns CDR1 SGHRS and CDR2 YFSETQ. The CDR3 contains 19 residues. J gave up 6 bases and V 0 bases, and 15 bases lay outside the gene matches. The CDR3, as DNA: TGCGCCAGCAGCTTGGTGACTGGGACTAGCGTGTTCGTAGCCAATGAGCAGTTCTTC. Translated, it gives CASSLVTGTSVFVANEQFF.

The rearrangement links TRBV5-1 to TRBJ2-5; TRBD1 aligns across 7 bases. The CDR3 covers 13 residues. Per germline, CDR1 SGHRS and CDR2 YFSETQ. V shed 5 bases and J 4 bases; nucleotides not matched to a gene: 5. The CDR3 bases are TGCGCCAGCAGTACAGGGGTTGTAGAGACCCAGTACTTC. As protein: CASSTGVVETQYF.

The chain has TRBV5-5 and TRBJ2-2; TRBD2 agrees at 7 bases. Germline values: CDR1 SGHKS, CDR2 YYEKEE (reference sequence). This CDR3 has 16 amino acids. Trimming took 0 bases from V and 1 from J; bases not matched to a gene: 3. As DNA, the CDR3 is TGTGCCAGCAGCTTGGCCGGCGGGAGGAACACCGGGGAGCTGTTTTTT. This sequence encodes CASSLAGGRNTGELFF.